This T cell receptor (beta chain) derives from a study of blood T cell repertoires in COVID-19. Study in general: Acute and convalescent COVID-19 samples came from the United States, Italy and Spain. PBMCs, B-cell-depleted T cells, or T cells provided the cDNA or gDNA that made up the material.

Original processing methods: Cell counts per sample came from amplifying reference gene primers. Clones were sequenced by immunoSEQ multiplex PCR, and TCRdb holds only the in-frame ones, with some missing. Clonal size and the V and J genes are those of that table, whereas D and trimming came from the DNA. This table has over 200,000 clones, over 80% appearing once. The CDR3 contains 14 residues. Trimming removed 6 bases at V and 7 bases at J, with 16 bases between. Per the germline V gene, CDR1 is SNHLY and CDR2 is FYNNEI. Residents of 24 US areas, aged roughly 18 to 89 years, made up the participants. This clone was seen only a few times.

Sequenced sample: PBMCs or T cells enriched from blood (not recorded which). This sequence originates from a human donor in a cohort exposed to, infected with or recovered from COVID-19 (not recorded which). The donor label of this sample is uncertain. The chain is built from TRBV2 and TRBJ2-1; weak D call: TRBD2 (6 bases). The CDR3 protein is CASSERRGENEQFF. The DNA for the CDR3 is TGTGCCAGCAGCGAAAGGCGGGGAGAGAATGAGCAGTTCTTC.